This T cell receptor (beta chain) was captured in a study of blood T cell repertoires in COVID-19. In the authors' workflow: Amplification of reference gene primers provided the estimated nucleated cell counts. Produced via immunoSEQ multiplex PCR; TCRdb's table is partial and in-frame only. The V and J calls and clone size are taken from that table; D and trimming were inferred from the DNA. Here the sample spans around 250,000 clones, approximately 84% being singletons. The CDR3 totals 15 residues. V was pared by 0 bases and J by 5 bases, with 15 bases between. The germline gives CDR1 SGHRS, CDR2 YFSETQ. Ages ranged from about 18 to 89 years, with residence in some 25 US areas.

This chain links TRBV5-1 with TRBJ2-7; D unresolved. This sequence was found in a man aged 18-30 years who had recovered from COVID-19. Sequencing was done on a sample of PBMCs or T cells enriched from blood (not recorded which). CDR3 region: CASSLASQWKDEQYF. The CDR3 DNA reads as TGCGCCAGCAGCTTGGCCTCACAGTGGAAGGACGAGCAGTACTTC.